The 23 T cell receptor beta chains in this list originate from one sample, sequenced in a study of control samples from healthy donors and cancer patients. Sequenced by immunoSEQ multiplex PCR; TCRdb stores in-frame clones only, minus some. This table holds fewer than 65,000 clones, roughly 80% found once. Sequencing input: blood. The receptor set was obtained from an older man in good health.

CDR3 protein: CASSQGLAGGSYNEQFF. CDR3 nucleotide sequence: TGTGCCAGCAGCCAAGGTCTGGCTGGAGGATCCTACAATGAGCAGTTCTTC. This rearrangement joins TRBV4-2 to TRBJ2-1; D may be TRBD2 (5 bases). The V gene's germline CDR1 is LGHNA and CDR2 YNFKEQ. CDR3 length: 17 residues. Trimming removed 1 base at V and 1 base at J, with 14 bases between.

The rearrangement joins TRBV7-9 to TRBJ2-1; possible D gene TRBD2, 5 bases. The CDR3 runs to 14 residues. The V end was cut by 3 bases, the J end by 7 bases, with 13 bases between. CDR1 and CDR2 from the germline V gene are SEHNR and FQNEAQ (reference sequence). The CDR3 here is CASSFNGVGNEQFF. CDR3 sequence (DNA): TGTGCCAGCAGCTTCAACGGGGTTGGGAATGAGCAGTTCTTC.

This chain links TRBV7-3 with TRBJ2-1; 7 nucleotides agree with TRBD2. The V gene end was trimmed by 2 bases and the J gene end by 3 bases; junction bases not matched to a gene: 7. The germline gives CDR1 SGHTA, CDR2 FQGTGA. The CDR3 totals 16 residues. The CDR3 coding sequence is TGTGCCAGCAGCTTAGTCTCTGGCGGGGGCTACAATGAGCAGTTCTTC. Encoded protein: CASSLVSGGGYNEQFF.

V and J are TRBV4-2 and TRBJ2-1; TRBD2 matches 8 bases. CDR1 is LGHNA and CDR2 is YNFKEQ in the germline V gene. After removal of 7 bases from V and 3 bases from J, the junction contained 2 bases not matched to a gene. The CDR3 extends over 13 amino acids. This CDR3 is CASKTSGYNEQFF. In DNA form, the CDR3 reads TGTGCCAGCAAAACTAGCGGCTACAATGAGCAGTTCTTC.

V is TRBV25-1 and J is TRBJ2-5; 9 nucleotides agree with TRBD2. Trimming took 2 bases from V and 5 from J; bases not matched to a gene: 9. The CDR3 sequence is 16 residues long. Germline CDR1 is MGHDK and CDR2 is SYGVNS. The DNA for the CDR3 is TGTGCCAGCAGTGAACCCGGCGGGGGGGCGCGGGAGACCCAGTACTTC. Encoded protein: CASSEPGGGARETQYF.

This clone was detected only a few times. This chain links TRBV29-1 with TRBJ2-7; TRBD1 aligns across 9 bases. The germline CDR1 and CDR2 sequences are SQVTM and ANQGSEA. Germline trimming cut 7 bases from V and 5 bases from J; bases unmatched to any gene: 6. This CDR3 comprises 12 residues. CDR3 nucleotides: TGCAGCGCCTCAGGGACAGGGAACGAGCAGTACTTC. Protein product: CSASGTGNEQYF.

The chain employs TRBV20-1 and TRBJ1-1; D ambiguous. From germline, CDR1 is DFQATT and CDR2 SNEGSKA (reference sequence). This CDR3 region has 13 residues. V was trimmed by 4 bases and J by 7 bases, leaving 16 bases between them. As DNA, the CDR3 is TGCAGTGCTATTGACCCCCTAGCCGGTGAAGCTTTCTTT. Its protein product is CSAIDPLAGEAFF.

The CDR3 bases are TGTGCCAGCAGTTCGCCGGCTCTAGGGGCTGAGCAGTACTTC. This sequence encodes CASSSPALGAEQYF. The gene calls are TRBV28 and TRBJ2-7; D is perhaps TRBD1 (5 bases). The germline gives CDR1 MDHEN, CDR2 SYDVKM. The CDR3 loop spans 14 amino acids. Deletions cut 4 bases from V and 7 bases from J, with 17 bases between.

The chain recombines TRBV28 with TRBJ1-2; 7 positions match TRBD1. Germline-derived CDR1 and CDR2 are MDHEN and SYDVKM. The CDR3 spans 14 residues. The junction had 3 bases not matched to a gene; V was cut back by 3 bases and J by 2 bases. The CDR3 DNA reads as TGTGCCAGCAGTTTCCCAGGGGGGAACTATGGCTACACCTTC. Translation: CASSFPGGNYGYTF.

The chain combines TRBV6-4 with TRBJ2-1, with no clear D. V was pared by 3 bases and J by 8 bases, with 17 bases between. The CDR3 loop spans 15 amino acids. Germline-derived CDR1 and CDR2 are MRHNA and SNTAGT. CDR3 in amino acids: CASSENEAGPDEQFF. Here the CDR3 DNA reads TGTGCCAGCAGTGAAAATGAGGCCGGTCCGGATGAGCAGTTCTTC.

This rearrangement joins TRBV5-1 to TRBJ2-5, with 7 bases matching TRBD2. Germline CDR1 is SGHRS and CDR2 is YFSETQ. The CDR3 has 13 residues. The V and J ends lost 2 bases and 5 bases, in that order; junction bases with no gene match: 3. CDR3 coding DNA: TGCGCCAGCAGCTTTGGCGGGAGTGAGACCCAGTACTTC. It encodes CASSFGGSETQYF.

This chain joins TRBV6-5 and TRBJ2-3; no clear D. V was trimmed by 0 bases and J by 6 bases, leaving 7 bases between them. Germline V gene lookup returns CDR1 MNHEY and CDR2 SVGAGI. CDR3 length: 13 residues. The CDR3 loop is CASSYSNVDTQYF. The CDR3 nucleotides read TGTGCCAGCAGTTACTCGAACGTGGATACGCAGTATTTT.

The chain combines TRBV5-5 with TRBJ1-3, with a tentative D call TRBD1 (5 bases). The CDR3 totals 15 residues. Germline loops: CDR1 SGHKS, CDR2 YYEKEE (reference sequence). With 4 bases removed from V and 0 bases from J, the gap between germline ends came to 11 bases. CDR3 region: CASSKIGTSGNTIYF. DNA of the CDR3: TGTGCCAGCAGCAAGATCGGGACCTCTGGAAACACCATATATTTT.

V and J are TRBV7-8 and TRBJ2-1; TRBD1 might be the D (5 bases). Germline CDR1 SGHVS, CDR2 FQNEAQ. This CDR3 is built from 13 residues. The V gene lost 5 bases and the J gene lost 5 bases, with 10 bases spanning the gap. The DNA of the CDR3 is TGTGCCAGCAGCGCGACAGAGAACAATGAGCAGTTCTTC. As protein: CASSATENNEQFF.

The genes are TRBV7-9 and TRBJ1-1; tentatively, D is TRBD1 (5 bases). The CDR3 contains 15 residues. V was clipped by 1 base and J by 4 bases, with 13 bases between them. The germline V gene has CDR1 SEHNR and CDR2 FQNEAQ (reference sequence). In DNA, the CDR3 is TGTGCCAGCAGCTTAGTCTTGGGGGGGTCCACTGAAGCTTTCTTT. Translating gives CASSLVLGGSTEAFF.

The chain has TRBV4-1 and TRBJ1-1; TRBD1 is a possible D gene (5 bases). This CDR3 comprises 13 residues. V was trimmed by 0 bases and J by 10 bases, leaving 12 bases between them. The germline CDR1 and CDR2 sequences are MGHRA and YSYEKL. CDR3 sequence (DNA): TGCGCCAGCAGCCAAGATCTTGAGGGGAGAGCTTTCTTT. It encodes CASSQDLEGRAFF.

V is TRBV11-3 and J is TRBJ1-5, with D unresolved. Germline values: CDR1 SGHNT, CDR2 YENEEA. V gave up 6 bases and J gave up 5 bases, with 11 bases separating them. This CDR3 spans 13 amino acids. The CDR3 DNA reads as TGTGCCAGCAGTTTACAGCGAGATCAGCCCCAGCATTTT. Translated, it gives CASSLQRDQPQHF.

Worth noting for this clone: The junction departs from germline at one end; a sequencing error may be responsible. The chain uses TRBV9 and TRBJ2-5; TRBD2 matches 10 bases. The CDR3 runs to 16 residues. CDR1 and CDR2 (germline): SGDLS, YYNGEE. The CDR3: CARSVASGGDGETQYF. In nucleotides, the CDR3 is TGTGCCCGCAGCGTAGCAAGCGGGGGGGATGGGGAGACCCAGTACTTC.

This clone occurred a few times. The rearrangement links TRBV18 to TRBJ1-5; D possibly corresponds to TRBD1 (6 bases). The CDR3 totals 16 residues. The V gene lost 1 base and the J gene lost 7 bases, with 17 bases spanning the gap. CDR1 KGHSH and CDR2 LQKENI come from the germline V gene. CDR3 sequence reads: CASSPRNTGSRQPQHF. The DNA for the CDR3 is TGTGCCAGCTCACCACGAAATACAGGGTCAAGACAGCCCCAGCATTTT.

The chain carries TRBV2 and TRBJ2-5; possible D gene TRBD2, 5 bases. V lost 1 base to trimming and J lost 5 bases, with 23 bases between them. Germline V gives CDR1 SNHLY, CDR2 FYNNEI. The CDR3 loop spans 18 amino acids. The CDR3 DNA follows: TGTGCCAGCAGTGAAGGAGGGTTGATTATAGTGGAGGTCGAGACCCAGTACTTC. This sequence encodes CASSEGGLIIVEVETQYF.

The chain carries TRBV2 and TRBJ2-1, with 10 bases aligning to TRBD1. This CDR3 contains 14 residues. Germline-derived CDR1 and CDR2 are SNHLY and FYNNEI. The V segment lost 4 bases and the J segment 8 bases; nucleotides outside the gene matches: 5. The CDR3 spells CASSGDRGRYEQFF. The CDR3 nucleotides read TGTGCCAGCAGTGGGGACAGGGGCAGGTATGAGCAGTTCTTC.

The V gene is TRBV7-8, the J gene TRBJ1-1; D is undetermined. Trimming took off 5 bases at V and 11 bases at J, with 18 bases between the two ends. Germline V CDR1 and CDR2: SGHVS, FQNEAQ. The CDR3 extends over 13 amino acids. CDR3 bases: TGTGCCAGCAGCCCTGCCACGAGGGCTGGGGCTTTCTTT. Translation: CASSPATRAGAFF.

V usage is TRBV7-8 and J usage is TRBJ1-2; D gene uncertain. This CDR3 is 14 amino acids long. Germline CDR1 and CDR2: SGHVS and FQNEAQ. V lost 1 base and J 5 bases, leaving 11 bases between the germline ends. The CDR3 DNA sequence: TGTGCCAGCAGCTTAGTTGCAGGAATGTATGGCTACACCTTC. It is translated as CASSLVAGMYGYTF.